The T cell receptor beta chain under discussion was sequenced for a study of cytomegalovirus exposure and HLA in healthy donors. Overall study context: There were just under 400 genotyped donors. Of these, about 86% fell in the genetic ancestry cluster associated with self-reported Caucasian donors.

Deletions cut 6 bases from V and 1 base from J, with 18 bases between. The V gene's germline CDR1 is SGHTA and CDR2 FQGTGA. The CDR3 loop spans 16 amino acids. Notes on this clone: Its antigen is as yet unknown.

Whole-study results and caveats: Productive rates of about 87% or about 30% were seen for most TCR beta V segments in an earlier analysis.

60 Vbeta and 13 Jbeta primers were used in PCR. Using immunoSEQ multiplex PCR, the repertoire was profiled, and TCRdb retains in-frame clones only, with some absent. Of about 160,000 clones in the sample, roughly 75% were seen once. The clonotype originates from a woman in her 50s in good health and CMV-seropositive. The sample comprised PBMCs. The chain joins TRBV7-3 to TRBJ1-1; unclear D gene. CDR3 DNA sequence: TGTGCCAGCAGTAAGCGCGGCAAAAGATCGAACACTGAAGCTTTCTTT. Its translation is CASSKRGKRSNTEAFF.